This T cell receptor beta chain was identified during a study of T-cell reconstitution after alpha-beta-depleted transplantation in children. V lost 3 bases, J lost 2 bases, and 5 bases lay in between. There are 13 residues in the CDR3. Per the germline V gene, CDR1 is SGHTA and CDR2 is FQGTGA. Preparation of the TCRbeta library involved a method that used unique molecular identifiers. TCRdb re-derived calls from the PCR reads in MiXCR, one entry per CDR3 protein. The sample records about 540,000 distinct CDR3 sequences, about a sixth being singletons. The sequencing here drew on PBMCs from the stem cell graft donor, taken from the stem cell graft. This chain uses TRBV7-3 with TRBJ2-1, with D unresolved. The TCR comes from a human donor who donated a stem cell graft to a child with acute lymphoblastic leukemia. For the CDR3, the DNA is TGTGCCAGCAGCTTTTTTCCCTACAATGAGCAGTTCTTC. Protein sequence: CASSFFPYNEQFF.